This T cell receptor beta chain was sequenced during a study of shared clonotypes between healthy human individuals. The germline V gene encodes CDR1 SGDLS and CDR2 YYNGEE. The trim removed 8 bases at V and 2 bases at J, leaving 0 bases unmatched. The CDR3 sequence is 11 residues long. Here immunoSEQ multiplex PCR was the method, and the copy in TCRdb shows in-frame clones only, minus some. The sample holds approximately 1,500,000 clones; around 95% are singletons and the top ten take approximately 1.1%. The receptor comes from a young man in good health. This chain links TRBV9 with TRBJ2-5, with TRBD1 matching over 7 bases. The sequenced material came from naive CD4+ T cells sorted from blood. The subset was: CD45RA+ positively selected. The CDR3, as DNA: TGTGCCAGGGGACAGCAAGAGACCCAGTACTTC. This translates into CARGQQETQYF.